Listed below are T cell receptor beta chains from one sample, sequenced in a study of cytomegalovirus exposure and HLA in healthy donors. Profiling relied on immunoSEQ multiplex PCR, and the TCRdb table lists in-frame clones only, not all of them. The table shows 95,000 to 100,000 clones, with about four fifths occurring only once. Input material: PBMCs. These receptors originate from a female donor in good health and CMV-seropositive. Both conserved end residues are trimmed from each CDR3. Rows may omit the clone size; those that give it use once, few, many or a size class.

CDR3aa | v_gene | abundance | j_gene | len
ASSELASGPSSYNEQF | TRBV25-1 | - | TRBJ2-1 | 16
ASSIGNRGTEAF | TRBV19 | - | TRBJ1-1 | 12
ASSITSGGFSYEQY | TRBV19 | - | TRBJ2-7 | 14
ASSSPGQGEETQY | TRBV5-1 | - | TRBJ2-5 | 13
ASSQDGGLAGGRADTQY | TRBV4-1 | once | TRBJ2-3 | 17
ASSAGTGNYEQY | TRBV28 | few | TRBJ2-7 | 12
ASRPSSDTGELF | TRBV6-5 | - | TRBJ2-2 | 12
ASSEEGPGNEQF | TRBV2 | once | TRBJ2-1 | 12
ASSQTSGKPAEQF | TRBV7-8 | - | TRBJ2-1 | 13
ASSLTGEQF | TRBV5-4 | - | TRBJ2-1 | 9
AWSVLQRENAYNEQF | TRBV30 | - | TRBJ2-1 | 15